A selection of T cell receptor beta chains follows, all from one sample in a study of T-cell reconstitution after alpha-beta-depleted transplantation in children. In TCRdb, the PCR reads were re-called with MiXCR into one record per CDR3 protein. The sample holds some 840,000 distinct CDR3 sequences, roughly 15% seen once. The sample was PBMCs, mostly from graft donor cells, taken 360 days after TCRalphabeta/CD19-depleted stem cell transplant. Every receptor here comes from a male patient under 18 who had a stem cell transplant for acute lymphoblastic leukemia, so the T cells may come from the graft donor. The CDR3 runs from the conserved cysteine through the conserved F or W.

V	J	CDR3
TRBV19	TRBJ1-2	CASTTLSSNYGYTF
TRBV5-5	TRBJ2-2	CASSPGLAAGELFF
TRBV6-2/TRBV6-3	TRBJ2-3	CASSYTGVGNRGGSSTDTQYF
TRBV5-1	TRBJ2-5	CASSLLKAFETQYF
TRBV9	TRBJ2-7	CASSGHVSGEQYF
TRBV27	TRBJ2-1	CASSWPGNEQFF
TRBV5-6	TRBJ2-1	CASSPGLAGVVGNEQFF
TRBV27	TRBJ2-7	CASSLTPGLAGVYEQYF
TRBV6-2/TRBV6-3	TRBJ1-5	CASSYSIRGRSNQPQHF
TRBV29-1	TRBJ2-5	CSVGMMQETQYF
TRBV30	TRBJ2-2	CAWRKRQNTGELFF
TRBV11-1	TRBJ2-7	CASSPSLLTGGTSYEQYF
TRBV12-3/TRBV12-4	TRBJ1-2	CASSSRRGYQGGYTF
TRBV7-8	TRBJ2-5	CASSLVTTQYF
TRBV20-1	TRBJ2-1	CSARGTGTSYNEQFF
TRBV14	TRBJ2-5	CASSPGKIRETQYF
TRBV4-1	TRBJ2-5	CASSQVAGIGTQYF
TRBV7-6	TRBJ2-3	CASSWIIRDTQYF
TRBV7-9	TRBJ2-5	CASSPRLAGDQETQYF
TRBV5-1	TRBJ2-2	CASSLLAGGTGELFF